This TCR beta chain derives from a study of identical twins (TCRdb year 2016). Concerning the study at large: To test whether fetal clonotypes persist, the study used deep sequencing on TCR alpha and beta repertoires from monozygotic twins, unrelated adults of various ages, and cord blood. To rule out contamination, the twin experiments were replicated at different times with different library preparation protocols.

Study-level results and caveats: Excess twin sharing in beta out-of-frame sequences was weaker because fewer shared sequences lowered the signal-to-noise ratio. Zero-insertion analyses could be partly confounded by invariant T cells such as MAIT and iNKT, although diverse VJ usage argued against such confounding for most clonotypes. Abundant cord blood beta clonotypes had fewer insertions, young adult naive repertoires showed a similar but weaker trend, and memory repertoires showed no such trend. Compared with coincidental sharing between unrelated individuals, out-of-frame TCR alpha sequences shared between twins showed an excess of sequences with low generation probability. Because the same donors could not be followed over many years, the conclusions depended on cross-sectional statistical analysis. In monozygotic twins, recombination models systematically underestimated out-of-frame TCR alpha sharing, but the models matched the sharing seen between unrelated individuals.

Trimming leaves V shorter by 6 bases and J shorter by 2 bases, with the junction holding 8 bases beyond the gene matches. Measured from the cysteine to the phenylalanine, the CDR3 is 15 residues long. CDR3 DNA only is kept here, 45 bases in frame from base 1. The germline V gene supplies CDR1 MNHEY and CDR2 SVGAGI. A few counts support this clonotype. The antigen this receptor binds is unknown. No much larger clonotype is one base removed from it; base qualities were not supplied. The library was made by 5' RACE. Instrument used: Illumina HiSeq 2000. Template switching added a universal primer binding site, and the final cDNA carried a unique molecular identifier that allowed TCR cDNA molecules to be counted accurately. Specific primers in the conserved constant-segment region were used to synthesize first-strand cDNA for the TCR alpha and beta chains. To control for contamination, each cDNA library was double barcoded with a SMART-Mk sample barcode plus Illumina barcodes. TruSeq adapter sequences, together with Illumina sample barcodes, were added in two successive PCR steps. The TCR alpha and beta cDNA libraries were sequenced on the Illumina HiSeq platform using custom primers. The authors' pipeline ran thus. Unique molecular identifiers were extracted from raw reads with MiGEC, and CDR3 positions were determined with MiXCR. For each individual, recombination models were inferred using an EM algorithm with the repgenHMM and IGoR tools. Shared clonotypes were analyzed with the tcR package in R, and sharing was normalized by the product of cloneset sizes. To study raw recombination free of thymic and clonal selection effects, out-of-frame nonproductive sequences were analyzed. TCRdb trimmed public reads at Q25 via fastp, called clones via MiXCR and kept in-frame beta chains. Duplicate CDR3 protein sequences are folded into a single record with the most common DNA and genes. The V and J calls and clone size are TCRdb's, not the authors'. The sample table lists roughly 1.6 million distinct CDR3 sequences, around 33% of them with a count of one. The biggest ten clones account for under 0.35% of the sample.

All donors were healthy Caucasians. This sequence originates from a newborn girl in good health. Sequencing was done on a sample of cord blood. Recombination joined TRBV6-5 with TRBJ2-7, with 9 middle bases fitting TRBD2. The CDR3 amino acid sequence is: CASSPGLAFPYEQYF. The DNA reads TGTGCCAGCAGCCCGGGACTAGCCTTTCCCTACGAGCAGTACTTC.